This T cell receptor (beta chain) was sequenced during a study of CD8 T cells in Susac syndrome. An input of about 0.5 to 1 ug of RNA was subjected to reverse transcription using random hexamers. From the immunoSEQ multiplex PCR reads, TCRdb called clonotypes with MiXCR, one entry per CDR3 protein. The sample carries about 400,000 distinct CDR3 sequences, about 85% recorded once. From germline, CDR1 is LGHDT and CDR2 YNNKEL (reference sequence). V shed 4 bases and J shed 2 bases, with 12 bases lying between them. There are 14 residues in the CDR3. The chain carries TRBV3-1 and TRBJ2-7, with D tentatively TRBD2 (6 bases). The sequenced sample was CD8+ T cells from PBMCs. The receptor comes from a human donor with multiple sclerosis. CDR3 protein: CASSPPGVPYEQYF. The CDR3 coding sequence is TGTGCCAGCAGCCCCCCGGGGGTTCCCTACGAGCAGTACTTC.